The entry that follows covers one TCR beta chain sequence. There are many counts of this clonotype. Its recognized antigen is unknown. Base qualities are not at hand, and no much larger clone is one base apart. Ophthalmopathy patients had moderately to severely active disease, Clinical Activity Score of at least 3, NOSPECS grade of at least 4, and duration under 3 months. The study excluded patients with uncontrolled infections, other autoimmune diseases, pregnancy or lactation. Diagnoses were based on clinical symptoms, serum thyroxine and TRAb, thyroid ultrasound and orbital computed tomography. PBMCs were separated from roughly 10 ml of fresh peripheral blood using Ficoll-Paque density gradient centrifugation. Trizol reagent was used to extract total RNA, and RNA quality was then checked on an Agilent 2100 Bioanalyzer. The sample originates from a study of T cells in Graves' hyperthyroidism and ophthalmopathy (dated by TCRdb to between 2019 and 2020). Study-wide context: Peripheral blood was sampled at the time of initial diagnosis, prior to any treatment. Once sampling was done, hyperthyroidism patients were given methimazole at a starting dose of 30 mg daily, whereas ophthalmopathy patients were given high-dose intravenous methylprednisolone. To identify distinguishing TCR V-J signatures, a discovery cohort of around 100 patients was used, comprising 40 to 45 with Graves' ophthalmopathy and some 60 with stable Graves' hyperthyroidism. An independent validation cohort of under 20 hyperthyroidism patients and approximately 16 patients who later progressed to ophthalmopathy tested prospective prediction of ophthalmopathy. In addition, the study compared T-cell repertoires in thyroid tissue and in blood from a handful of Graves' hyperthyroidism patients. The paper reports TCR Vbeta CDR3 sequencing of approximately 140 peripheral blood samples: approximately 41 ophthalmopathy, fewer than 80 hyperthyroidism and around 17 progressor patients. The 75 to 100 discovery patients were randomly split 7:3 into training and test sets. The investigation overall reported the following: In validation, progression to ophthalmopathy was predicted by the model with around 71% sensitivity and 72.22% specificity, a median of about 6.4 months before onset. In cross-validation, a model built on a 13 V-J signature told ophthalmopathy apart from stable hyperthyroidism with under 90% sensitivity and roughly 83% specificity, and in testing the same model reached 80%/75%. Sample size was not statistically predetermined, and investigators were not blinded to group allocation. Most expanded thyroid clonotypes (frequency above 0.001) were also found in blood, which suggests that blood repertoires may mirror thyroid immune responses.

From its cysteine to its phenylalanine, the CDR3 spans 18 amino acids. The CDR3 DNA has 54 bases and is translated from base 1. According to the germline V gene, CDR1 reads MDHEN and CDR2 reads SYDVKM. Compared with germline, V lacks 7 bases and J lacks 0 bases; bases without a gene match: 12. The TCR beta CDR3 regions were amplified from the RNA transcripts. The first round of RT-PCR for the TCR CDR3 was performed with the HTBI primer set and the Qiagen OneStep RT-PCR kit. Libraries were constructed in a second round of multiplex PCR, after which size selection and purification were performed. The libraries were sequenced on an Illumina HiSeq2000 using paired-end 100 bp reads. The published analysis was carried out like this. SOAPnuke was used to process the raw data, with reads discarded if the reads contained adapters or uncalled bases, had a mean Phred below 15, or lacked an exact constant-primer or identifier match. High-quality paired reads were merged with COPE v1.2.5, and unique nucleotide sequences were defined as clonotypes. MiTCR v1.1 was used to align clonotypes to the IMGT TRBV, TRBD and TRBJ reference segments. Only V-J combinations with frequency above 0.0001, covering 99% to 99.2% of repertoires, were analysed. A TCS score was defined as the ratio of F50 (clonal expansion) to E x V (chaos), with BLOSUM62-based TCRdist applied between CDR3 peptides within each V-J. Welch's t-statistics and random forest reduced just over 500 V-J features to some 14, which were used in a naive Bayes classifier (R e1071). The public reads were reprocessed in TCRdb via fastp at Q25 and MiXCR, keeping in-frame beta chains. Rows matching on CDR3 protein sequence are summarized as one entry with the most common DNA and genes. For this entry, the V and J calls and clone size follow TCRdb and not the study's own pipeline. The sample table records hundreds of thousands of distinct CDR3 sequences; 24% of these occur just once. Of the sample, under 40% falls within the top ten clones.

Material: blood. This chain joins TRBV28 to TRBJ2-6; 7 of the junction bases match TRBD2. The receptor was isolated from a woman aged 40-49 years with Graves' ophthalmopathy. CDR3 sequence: CASTLGGSSGSGANVLTF. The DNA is TGTGCCAGCACCCTTGGGGGGTCTAGCGGCTCTGGGGCCAACGTCCTGACTTTC.